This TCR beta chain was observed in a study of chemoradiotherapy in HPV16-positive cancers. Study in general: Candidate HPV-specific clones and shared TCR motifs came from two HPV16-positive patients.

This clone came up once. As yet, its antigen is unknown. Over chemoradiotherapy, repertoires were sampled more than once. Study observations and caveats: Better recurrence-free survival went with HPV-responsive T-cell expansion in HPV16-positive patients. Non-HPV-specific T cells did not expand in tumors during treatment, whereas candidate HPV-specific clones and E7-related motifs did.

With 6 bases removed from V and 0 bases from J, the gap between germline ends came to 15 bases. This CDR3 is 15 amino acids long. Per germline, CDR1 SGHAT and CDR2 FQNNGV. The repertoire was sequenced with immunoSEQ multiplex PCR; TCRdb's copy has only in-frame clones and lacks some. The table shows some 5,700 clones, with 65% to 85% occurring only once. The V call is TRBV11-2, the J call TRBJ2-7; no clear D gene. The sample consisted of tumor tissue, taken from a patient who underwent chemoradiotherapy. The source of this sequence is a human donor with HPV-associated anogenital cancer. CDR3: CASSPQVLLSYEQYF. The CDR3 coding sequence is TGTGCCAGCAGTCCCCAGGTGTTACTCTCCTACGAGCAGTACTTC.